This TCR beta chain derives from a study of T cell changes during pregnancy in multiple sclerosis. After removal of 4 bases from V and 1 base from J, the junction contained 4 bases not matched to a gene. Germline CDR1 is GTSNPN and CDR2 is SVGIG (reference sequence). The CDR3 runs 14 residues. This table comes from immunoSEQ multiplex PCR, and its TCRdb copy is limited to in-frame clones, with some not included. The top ten clones hold around 0.31% of a sample with under 55,000 clones, 94% of them seen once. The receptor was derived from a female donor with multiple sclerosis, enrolled in a pregnancy study. This sample comprised CD4+ T cells from peripheral blood mononuclear cells, obtained in the third trimester of pregnancy. V usage is TRBV30 and J usage is TRBJ2-1; TRBD2 matches 7 bases. The CDR3 is CAWTLSGSYNEQFF. The CDR3 DNA sequence: TGTGCCTGGACCCTTAGCGGGTCCTACAATGAGCAGTTCTTC.